The next 9 T cell receptor beta chains were all read from a single sample in a study of cytomegalovirus exposure and HLA in healthy donors. The PCR used 60 Vbeta and 13 Jbeta primers. Here immunoSEQ multiplex PCR was the method, and the copy in TCRdb shows in-frame clones only, minus some. The sample includes over 150,000 clones, approximately 80% of them seen just once. The sequenced sample was PBMCs. These receptors came from a man aged 25-40 years in good health and CMV-seropositive.

The rearrangement links TRBV5-4 to TRBJ2-3, with 9 bases matching TRBD2. V trimming: 5 bases; J trimming: 4 bases; junction bases outside the gene matches: 20. Germline lookup yields CDR1 SGHNT and CDR2 YYREEE (reference sequence). The CDR3 has 19 residues. DNA for the CDR3: TGTGCCAGCAGGGACGATGTGGTAGCGGGAGCCCTCATGGCAGATACGCAGTATTTT. Translation: CASRDDVVAGALMADTQYF.

The gene calls are TRBV27 and TRBJ2-1, with 8 bases lining up with TRBD2. CDR3 length: 15 amino acids. V lost 6 bases, J lost 0 bases, and 4 bases stayed unmatched. In germline, CDR1 is MNHEY, CDR2 SMNVEV (reference sequence). CDR3 sequence: CASRPSGSSYNEQFF. CDR3 sequence (DNA): TGTGCCAGCAGGCCCAGCGGGAGCTCCTACAATGAGCAGTTCTTC.

V and J are TRBV2 and TRBJ1-3; perhaps TRBD1 as D (6 bases). V was cut by 3 bases and J by 3 bases, with 12 bases left in between. CDR3 length: 15 amino acids. CDR1 is SNHLY and CDR2 is FYNNEI in the germline V gene. The DNA for the CDR3 is TGTGCCAGCAGTGAGCAGGGGATAGATGGAAACACCATATATTTT. Residues: CASSEQGIDGNTIYF.

This chain joins TRBV9 and TRBJ2-5; D remains ambiguous. Germline loops: CDR1 SGDLS, CDR2 YYNGEE. Trimming removed 0 bases from V and 5 bases from J, with 8 bases in between. The CDR3 runs to 13 residues. CDR3 sequence: CASSVGVGETQYF. The CDR3 nucleotides read TGTGCCAGCAGCGTAGGGGTCGGGGAGACCCAGTACTTC.

This clone appeared a few times. This CDR3 reads CASSVAGGSETQYF. The CDR3 DNA reads as TGTGCCAGCAGCGTAGCGGGAGGGTCTGAGACCCAGTACTTC. The chain links TRBV5-4 to TRBJ2-5, with TRBD2 matching 11 bases. Germline V lookup: CDR1 SGHNT, CDR2 YYREEE (reference sequence). J gave up 5 bases and V 4 bases, and 4 bases lay outside the gene matches. CDR3 length: 14 residues.

The chain joins TRBV11-2 to TRBJ2-5; 9 bases map to TRBD1. J gave up 5 bases and V 5 bases, and 6 bases lay outside the gene matches. In germline, CDR1 is SGHAT, CDR2 FQNNGV. The CDR3 is 14 amino acids. The CDR3 reads CASSLGQGSETQYF. The CDR3 DNA sequence: TGTGCCAGCAGCCTCGGACAGGGGTCTGAGACCCAGTACTTC.

The V and J genes are TRBV21-1 and TRBJ1-2; TRBD1 is the table's D call and was not checked against the DNA. TRBV21-1 is labeled a pseudogene. This CDR3 region has 15 residues. CDR3 protein: CASSDRDKANYGYTF. The CDR3 region has the DNA TGTGCCAGCAGCGATCGGGACAAGGCAAACTATGGCTACACCTTC.

The chain couples TRBV5-1 to TRBJ2-2; TRBD2 matches 8 bases. This CDR3 has 16 amino acids. Germline CDR1 is SGHRS and CDR2 is YFSETQ. Germline trimming cut 3 bases from V and 2 bases from J; bases unmatched to any gene: 6. The chain's CDR3 is CASSSISGINTGELFF. CDR3 nucleotides: TGCGCCAGCAGCTCGATTAGCGGGATCAACACCGGGGAGCTGTTTTTT.

The chain joins TRBV9 to TRBJ2-1; 10 positions agree with TRBD2. With 4 bases clipped from V and 8 bases from J, the junction kept 9 bases outside the gene matches. The CDR3 has 15 residues. Per germline, CDR1 SGDLS and CDR2 YYNGEE. CDR3 sequence: CASSPGTSASYEQFF. As DNA, the CDR3 is TGTGCCAGCAGCCCCGGGACTAGCGCCTCCTATGAGCAGTTCTTC.